This T cell receptor beta chain was observed in a study of blood T cell repertoires in COVID-19. About the research overall: The analysed material was cDNA or gDNA that came from T cells, B-cell-depleted T cells, or PBMCs.

Original data processing: From reference gene primer amplification, estimates of nucleated cell counts were derived. Generated by immunoSEQ multiplex PCR, the TCRdb table keeps only in-frame clones and is missing some. The V and J calls and clone size are taken from that table; D and trimming were inferred from the DNA. The sample consists of about 220,000 clones, about 86% of them appearing once. Participants spanned ages about 18 to 89 years and resided in 20 to 25 US areas. The receptor was isolated from a woman aged 50 to 60 with acute COVID-19. Sequenced material: PBMCs or T cells enriched from blood (not recorded which).

CDR3: CASSLEGTRNTEAFF. The CDR3 DNA reads as TGTGCCAGCAGCTTAGAAGGGACAAGGAACACTGAAGCTTTCTTT. The J gene is TRBJ1-1, the V gene TRBV7-9, with a weak D call TRBD1 (6 bases). CDR1 SEHNR and CDR2 FQNEAQ come from the germline V gene (reference sequence). Trimming left V 1 base short and J 1 base short, with 10 bases between. CDR3 length: 15 residues. Full variable domain (outside the CDR3, taken from reference TRBV7-9 and TRBJ1-1): DTGVSQNPRHKITKRGQNVTFRCDPISEHNRLYWYRQTLGQGPEFLTYFQNEAQLEKSRLLSDRFSAERPKGSFSTLEIQRTEQGDSAMYLCASSLEGTRNTEAFFGQGTRLTVV.